Below are 13 T cell receptor beta chains sequenced from a single sample in a study of cytomegalovirus exposure and HLA in healthy donors (dated by TCRdb to about 2017). The library was produced with the immunoSEQ multiplex PCR assay. The multiplex PCR relied on a mix of 60 forward primers for TCR Vbeta segments and 13 reverse primers for TCR Jbeta segments. Not all clones reach the TCRdb copy of this immuneACCESS table, which keeps in-frame sequences only. Checked studies attribute under half of the gap to unresolved V genes and leave the rest unexplained. Here the sample has 150,000 to 200,000 clones; roughly 80% occur a single time. Over 1.2% of the sample is held by the ten biggest clonotypes. The sequencing input was PBMCs. Receptors originate from a girl aged 5-17 years in good health and CMV-seropositive.

This chain links TRBV28 with TRBJ1-1, with 10 nucleotides matching TRBD1. The length of the CDR3 is 15 residues. V gave up 8 bases and J gave up 3 bases; unmatched junction bases: 9. Germline CDR1 is MDHEN and CDR2 is SYDVKM. The CDR3, as DNA: TGTGCCAGCCACCCGGGGGACAGGGGTTACACTGAAGCTTTCTTT. Amino acid sequence: CASHPGDRGYTEAFF.

This chain connects TRBV9 to TRBJ2-7, with 8 bases matching TRBD2. Trimming took 0 bases from V and 2 from J; bases not matched to a gene: 1. CDR3 size: 14 residues. The germline V gene encodes CDR1 SGDLS and CDR2 YYNGEE. The CDR3 DNA is TGTGCCAGCAGCGTAGGAGCGGGGGCCTACGAGCAGTACTTC. Its protein product is CASSVGAGAYEQYF.

The chain combines TRBV28 with TRBJ1-5, with TRBD1 as a possible D gene (6 bases). There are 13 residues in the CDR3. Trimming shortened V by 6 bases and J by 5 bases, and 11 bases separated the two germline ends. CDR1 MDHEN and CDR2 SYDVKM come from the germline V gene. The CDR3 bases are TGTGCCAGCAGCACCACAGGGTATCAGCCCCAGCATTTT. Encoded protein: CASSTTGYQPQHF.

V is TRBV6-1 and J is TRBJ2-5, with 9 bases lining up with TRBD1. This CDR3 comprises 15 residues. V shed 7 bases, J shed 0 bases, and the junction held 6 bases outside the gene matches. CDR1 and CDR2 (germline): MNHNS, SASEGT. CDR3 loop: CASTGQGRHQETQYF. In nucleotides, the CDR3 is TGTGCCAGCACCGGACAGGGGCGACACCAAGAGACCCAGTACTTC.

The chain couples TRBV6-1 to TRBJ2-7; D gene ambiguous. The germline CDR1 and CDR2 sequences are MNHNS and SASEGT. The CDR3 has 14 residues. The ends were cut back, 3 bases at V and 1 base at J, with 10 bases in the middle. CDR3: CASSDLSLSYEQYF. As DNA, the CDR3 is TGTGCCAGCAGTGACTTGAGTCTATCCTACGAGCAGTACTTC.

V is TRBV10-3 and J is TRBJ2-4; maybe TRBD1 (6 bases). V was pared by 0 bases and J by 7 bases, with 13 bases between. This CDR3 has 15 amino acids. Germline V gene data show CDR1 as ENHRY and CDR2 as SYGVKD. The CDR3 is CAISESRDTPNIQYF. The CDR3 DNA follows: TGTGCCATCAGTGAGTCTCGGGACACCCCTAACATTCAGTACTTC.

The chain employs TRBV15 and TRBJ2-5; 8 bases agree with TRBD1. With 3 bases clipped from V and 4 bases from J, the junction kept 1 base outside the gene matches. The V gene's germline CDR1 is LNHNV and CDR2 YYDKDF (reference sequence). The CDR3 is made up of 13 amino acids. The CDR3 sequence: CATSSRGRETQYF. CDR3 nucleotide sequence: TGTGCCACCAGCAGCAGGGGGCGAGAGACCCAGTACTTC.

The chain has TRBV29-1 and TRBJ2-7; 9 bases fit TRBD1. The CDR3 has 14 amino acids. Germline V CDR1 and CDR2: SQVTM, ANQGSEA. Germline trimming cut 5 bases from V and 3 bases from J; bases unmatched to any gene: 8. CDR3 DNA: TGCAGCGTTAGCGACAGGGGGTACTTCTACGAGCAGTACTTC. Encoded protein: CSVSDRGYFYEQYF.

The chain uses TRBV5-3 and TRBJ2-7; the match to TRBD2 covers 7 bases. TRBV5-3 is recorded as an ORF, its role being uncertain. This CDR3 is built from 15 residues. Losses at the gene ends were 1 base for V and 6 bases for J; bases not matched to a gene: 10. The CDR3, as DNA: TGTGCCAGAAGCTTGCCTATGGGAGGGCTCAGCGAGCAGTACTTC. Translated: CARSLPMGGLSEQYF.

The chain combines TRBV25-1 with TRBJ2-5; 9 bases align to TRBD1. Germline CDR1 and CDR2: MGHDK and SYGVNS. This CDR3 has 15 residues. With V trimmed by 1 base and J by 5 bases, 5 bases remained unmatched. CDR3 DNA sequence: TGTGCCAGCAGTGAATGGACAGGGGATCAGGAGACCCAGTACTTC. It specifies CASSEWTGDQETQYF.

The V call is TRBV7-9, the J call TRBJ2-7, with 11 bases lining up with TRBD2. From germline, CDR1 is SEHNR and CDR2 FQNEAQ (reference sequence). The V segment lost 4 bases and the J segment 0 bases; nucleotides outside the gene matches: 11. The CDR3 length is 18 residues. The CDR3 region has the DNA TGTGCCAGCAGCTGGGGGCTAGCGGGGGGTCAGAGCTCCTACGAGCAGTACTTC. This codes for CASSWGLAGGQSSYEQYF.

The chain links TRBV5-6 to TRBJ1-1, with D hard to call. V was pared by 5 bases and J by 1 base, with 18 bases between. CDR1 SGHDT and CDR2 YYEEEE come from the germline V gene. This CDR3 comprises 16 residues. The CDR3 coding sequence is TGTGCCAGCAGTTTTTGGTTGGCCGAGGGGAACACTGAAGCTTTCTTT. This sequence encodes CASSFWLAEGNTEAFF.

The sample holds one count of this clone. The chain carries TRBV15 and TRBJ1-2, with 8 bases identical to TRBD1. Germline V CDR1 and CDR2: LNHNV, YYDKDF (reference sequence). The ends lost 1 base at V and 5 bases at J; junction bases unmatched: 3. There are 14 residues in the CDR3. DNA for the CDR3: TGTGCCACCAGCAGAGGGACAGGGAGGTATGGCTACACCTTC. It specifies CATSRGTGRYGYTF.